This T cell receptor (beta chain) emerged from a study of CD8 T cells in Susac syndrome. The multiple sclerosis controls, all treatment-naive patients, had relapsing-remitting disease that was stable or active. TEMRA cells were FACS-enriched, and CD8+ and CD4+ T cells were isolated negatively. The RNA input was about 0.5 to 1 ug, and it was reverse transcribed with random hexamers. Multiplex immunoSEQ PCR targeted 54 Vbeta and 13 Jbeta TCR beta segments. Via MiXCR, TCRdb re-called the immunoSEQ multiplex PCR reads, giving one row per CDR3 protein. The repertoire includes around 160,000 distinct CDR3 sequences, roughly 95% of them detected once, and around 0.093% sits in the top ten. This CDR3 is 14 amino acids long. Trimming shortened V by 4 bases and J by 2 bases, and 10 bases separated the two germline ends. The germline gives CDR1 SNHLY, CDR2 FYNNEI.

The sequence was obtained from a human donor with multiple sclerosis. Material: CD4+ T cells from PBMCs. The rearrangement uses TRBV2 and TRBJ2-3, with D unresolved. The CDR3 here is CASSVSAPTDTQYF. CDR3 sequence (DNA): TGTGCCAGCAGTGTTTCGGCGCCCACAGATACGCAGTATTTT.